The 14 T cell receptor beta chains given below trace back to one sample, sequenced in a study of T cell changes during pregnancy in multiple sclerosis. Sequenced by immunoSEQ multiplex PCR; TCRdb stores in-frame clones only, minus some. This table has under 100,000 clones, nearly 95% appearing once. The specimen was peripheral blood, collected in the second trimester of pregnancy. The receptors here all came from a female donor with multiple sclerosis, enrolled in a pregnancy study.

V gene TRBV2 combines with J gene TRBJ1-2, with 8 bases lining up with TRBD1. The CDR3 has 12 residues. Trimming cost V 3 bases and J 8 bases; bases outside gene matches: 2. Germline V gene data show CDR1 as SNHLY and CDR2 as FYNNEI. The CDR3 region is CASSDDRGGYTF. CDR3 coding DNA: TGTGCCAGCAGTGATGACAGGGGAGGCTACACCTTC.

CDR3 in amino acids: CASSKPWGLAGGPFEQYF. Here the CDR3 DNA reads TGTGCCAGCAGCAAGCCCTGGGGACTAGCGGGAGGGCCTTTCGAGCAGTACTTC. The rearrangement uses TRBV21-1 and TRBJ2-7; the listed D gene, TRBD2, was not tested against the DNA. TRBV21-1 is described as a pseudogene. The CDR3 is 18 amino acids.

The rearrangement uses TRBV9 and TRBJ2-7; TRBD1 matches 7 bases. The length of the CDR3 is 13 residues. V shed 3 bases, J shed 4 bases, and the junction held 4 bases outside the gene matches. Germline CDR1 reads SGDLS; CDR2 reads YYNGEE. The CDR3 spells CASSAGQVYEQYF. Written as DNA, the CDR3 is TGTGCCAGCAGCGCTGGACAGGTATACGAGCAGTACTTC.

The chain links TRBV18 to TRBJ2-5; TRBD2 is a possible D gene (6 bases). The ends were cut back, 3 bases at V and 7 bases at J, with 15 bases in the middle. Per the germline V gene, CDR1 is KGHSH and CDR2 is LQKENI. The CDR3 is 14 amino acids. The CDR3 spells CASSPDRGLGTQYF. CDR3 bases: TGTGCCAGCTCACCCGACCGGGGGTTGGGGACCCAGTACTTC.

V usage is TRBV7-3 and J usage is TRBJ2-7; TRBD1 matches at 9 bases. The trim removed 2 bases at V and 5 bases at J, leaving 7 bases unmatched. The CDR3 contains 15 residues. Germline V gene sequence: CDR1 SGHTA, CDR2 FQGTGA. For the CDR3, the DNA is TGTGCCAGCAGCTTAGGGACAGGGAAGGTTGACGAGCAGTACTTC. Translating it yields CASSLGTGKVDEQYF.

This clone has a single count. The chain couples TRBV5-5 to TRBJ2-7, with TRBD2 as a possible D gene (6 bases). Trimming left V 6 bases short and J 0 bases short, with 13 bases between. Germline values: CDR1 SGHKS, CDR2 YYEKEE (reference sequence). This CDR3 spans 14 amino acids. This CDR3 reads CASILPGDSYEQYF. Written as DNA, the CDR3 is TGTGCCAGCATCCTTCCGGGGGACTCCTACGAGCAGTACTTC.

This sequence joins TRBV2 and TRBJ2-1, with 11 bases aligning to TRBD2. The germline CDR1 and CDR2 sequences are SNHLY and FYNNEI. This CDR3 region has 19 residues. J was trimmed by 3 bases and V by 6 bases; bases with no gene match: 16. The CDR3 loop reads CASRETLAGVPPFYNEQFF. In DNA form, the CDR3 reads TGTGCCAGCAGGGAAACACTAGCGGGAGTTCCCCCTTTCTACAATGAGCAGTTCTTC. Filled out from reference TRBV2 and TRBJ2-1, the complete variable domain reads EPEVTQTPSHQVTQMGQEVILRCVPISNHLYFYWYRQILGQKVEFLVSFYNNEISEKSEIFDDQFSVERPDGSNFTLKIRSTKLEDSAMYFCASRETLAGVPPFYNEQFFGPGTRLTVL.

The chain employs TRBV19 and TRBJ1-1, with D perhaps matching TRBD1 (6 bases). CDR1 LNHDA and CDR2 SQIVND come from the germline V gene (reference sequence). There are 15 residues in the CDR3. V gave up 1 base and J gave up 1 base, with 10 bases separating them. The CDR3 here is CASSIGDNRNTEAFF. CDR3 sequence (DNA): TGTGCCAGTAGTATAGGGGACAACCGGAACACTGAAGCTTTCTTT.

This clone was seen only once. The gene calls are TRBV4-1 and TRBJ2-5; TRBD1 aligns across 8 bases. This CDR3 has 18 residues. Trimming took 4 bases from V and 1 from J; bases not matched to a gene: 14. Germline V CDR1 and CDR2: MGHRA, YSYEKL. The CDR3 is CASSPRPGGANPQETQYF. As DNA, the CDR3 is TGCGCCAGCAGCCCCCGCCCAGGGGGCGCCAACCCCCAAGAGACCCAGTACTTC.

This clone was detected only once. The CDR3 spells CASSKLAVETGELFF. CDR3 coding DNA: TGTGCCAGCAGTAAACTAGCGGTAGAAACCGGGGAGCTGTTTTTT. This chain joins TRBV28 and TRBJ2-2; TRBD2 agrees at 8 bases. V lost 5 bases, J lost 5 bases, and 7 bases stayed unmatched. The CDR3 is made up of 15 amino acids. The V gene's germline CDR1 is MDHEN and CDR2 SYDVKM.

The rearrangement joins TRBV5-4 to TRBJ1-2; no reliable D call. Germline V gives CDR1 SGHNT, CDR2 YYREEE (reference sequence). V was pared by 6 bases and J by 1 base, with 10 bases between. This CDR3 is built from 13 residues. This CDR3 reads CASIPEYNYGYTF. The CDR3 DNA sequence: TGTGCCAGCATTCCCGAGTATAACTATGGCTACACCTTC.

The chain links TRBV19 to TRBJ2-7; TRBD1 might be the D (6 bases). The CDR3 length is 13 residues. V lost 5 bases and J lost 2, with 10 bases in between. Germline loops: CDR1 LNHDA, CDR2 SQIVND (reference sequence). The CDR3 region is CASSVGTPYEQYF. In DNA form, the CDR3 reads TGTGCCAGTAGTGTAGGGACACCCTACGAGCAGTACTTC.

This clone was picked up one time. J is TRBJ1-1 and V is TRBV5-1; TRBD1 matches at 7 bases. The germline gives CDR1 SGHRS, CDR2 YFSETQ. J lost 4 bases, V lost 0 bases, and 12 bases had no gene match. CDR3 size: 17 residues. CDR3 nucleotide sequence: TGCGCCAGCAGCTTGGCCCCCCTCAGGCAGGGGGGCACTGAAGCTTTCTTT. Translated, it gives CASSLAPLRQGGTEAFF.

V and J are TRBV5-4 and TRBJ2-5, with D perhaps matching TRBD2 (5 bases). The V end lost 0 bases, the J end lost 2 bases, and 11 bases lay between the germline ends. The V gene's germline CDR1 is SGHNT and CDR2 YYREEE (reference sequence). This CDR3 is built from 15 residues. The CDR3 here is CASSLEGSRQETQYF. CDR3 nucleotides: TGTGCCAGCAGCTTGGAAGGGAGTCGGCAAGAGACCCAGTACTTC.